Below are 10 T cell receptor beta chains sequenced from a single sample in a study of T-cell reconstitution after alpha-beta-depleted transplantation in children. Unique molecular identifiers were built into the TCRbeta library. TCRdb recomputed calls from the PCR reads with MiXCR, one row per CDR3 protein. The sample contains about 590,000 distinct CDR3 sequences, around 13% of which appear only once. Source: PBMCs, mostly from graft donor cells, taken 360 days after TCRalphabeta/CD19-depleted stem cell transplant. All receptors come from a male patient aged 10-17 years who had a stem cell transplant for acute myeloid leukemia, so the T cells may come from the graft donor.

This clonotype has only a few counts. CDR3 protein: CASSPYEGGPYEQYF. CDR3 nucleotide sequence: TGTGCCAGCAGCCCCTATGAGGGAGGTCCCTACGAGCAGTACTTC. This chain uses TRBV7-9 with TRBJ2-7; D perhaps matches TRBD2 (6 bases). CDR3 length: 15 residues. The germline V gene encodes CDR1 SEHNR and CDR2 FQNEAQ (reference sequence). The germline V and J ends were trimmed by 5 bases and 2 bases, with 16 bases remaining between them.

CDR3 DNA: TGCGCCAGCAGCTTTCGGGGTTCAGTCACCGGGGAGCTGTTTTTT. Residues: CASSFRGSVTGELFF. The V call is TRBV5-1, the J call TRBJ2-2, with a possible D match to TRBD2 (5 bases). V was trimmed by 2 bases and J by 4 bases, leaving 12 bases between them. This CDR3 spans 15 amino acids. CDR1 is SGHRS and CDR2 is YFSETQ in the germline V gene.

This clonotype was detected ten times or more. The V gene is TRBV28, the J gene TRBJ2-3; TRBD2 aligns across 9 bases. After removal of 5 bases from V and 7 bases from J, the junction contained 7 bases not matched to a gene. This CDR3 spans 14 amino acids. Germline-derived CDR1 and CDR2 are MDHEN and SYDVKM. Written as DNA, the CDR3 is TGTGCCAGCAGTCTTAGCGGGAGTCTAAATACGCAGTATTTT. Translating gives CASSLSGSLNTQYF. Full variable domain (missing parts from reference TRBV28 and TRBJ2-3): DVKVTQSSRYLVKRTGEKVFLECVQDMDHENMFWYRQDPGLGLRLIYFSYDVKMKEKGDIPEGYSVSREKKERFSLILESASTNQTSMYLCASSLSGSLNTQYFGPGTRLTVL.

This chain connects TRBV12-5 to TRBJ2-2; 7 positions match TRBD1. Trimming cost V 5 bases and J 5 bases; bases outside gene matches: 5. From germline, CDR1 is LGHNT and CDR2 FRNRAP. The CDR3 consists of 14 residues. CDR3 protein: CASGPGQLTGELFF. CDR3 nucleotide sequence: TGTGCTAGTGGTCCGGGACAGTTGACCGGGGAGCTGTTTTTT.

This clonotype has a handful of counts. The chain combines TRBV5-6 with TRBJ1-4; maybe TRBD1 (5 bases). The V gene's germline CDR1 is SGHDT and CDR2 YYEEEE. There are 14 residues in the CDR3. With 7 bases removed from V and 8 bases from J, the gap between germline ends came to 18 bases. The CDR3 bases are TGTGCCAGCTCCTCCCCAGGGATAAACGAAAAACTGTTTTTT. It encodes CASSSPGINEKLFF.

This clonotype was observed at least ten times. The gene calls are TRBV4-2 and TRBJ1-1; no definite D call. The ends were cut back, 0 bases at V and 3 bases at J, with 8 bases in the middle. This CDR3 is built from 14 residues. From germline, CDR1 is LGHNA and CDR2 YNFKEQ. CDR3 bases: TGTGCCAGCAGCCAAGATACCGTGTACACTGAAGCTTTCTTT. It translates to CASSQDTVYTEAFF.

In this sample, this clonotype turned up a few times. The chain links TRBV5-6 to TRBJ2-2; D is undetermined. V lost 0 bases and J 1 base, leaving 10 bases between the germline ends. Germline V gives CDR1 SGHDT, CDR2 YYEEEE. The CDR3 runs to 16 residues. The CDR3 protein is CASSLVGSRNTGELFF. The CDR3 nucleotides read TGTGCCAGCAGCTTGGTGGGTAGTAGGAACACCGGGGAGCTGTTTTTT.

The chain uses TRBV19 and TRBJ2-7, with unresolved D. V was shortened by 0 bases and J by 3 bases, with 6 bases between the two germline ends. Germline CDR1 is LNHDA and CDR2 is SQIVND (reference sequence). The CDR3 is 13 amino acids. This CDR3 reads CASSIEIDYEQYF. CDR3 nucleotide sequence: TGTGCCAGTAGTATAGAAATCGACTACGAGCAGTACTTC.

The chain couples TRBV5-1 to TRBJ2-1; 8 positions match TRBD2. V was pared by 4 bases and J by 1 base, with 7 bases of the junction left unmatched. The germline V gene encodes CDR1 SGHRS and CDR2 YFSETQ. The CDR3 consists of 16 residues. The CDR3 DNA follows: TGCGCCAGCAGCCCTTATAGCGGGACTTCCTACAATGAGCAGTTCTTC. Encoded protein: CASSPYSGTSYNEQFF. Complete variable domain (other parts from reference TRBV5-1 and TRBJ2-1): KAGVTQTPRYLIKTRGQQVTLSCSPISGHRSVSWYQQTPGQGLQFLFEYFSETQRNKGNFPGRFSGRQFSNSRSEMNVSTLELGDSALYLCASSPYSGTSYNEQFFGPGTRLTVL.

This chain uses TRBV29-1 with TRBJ1-2, with a possible D match to TRBD1 (6 bases). CDR1 SQVTM and CDR2 ANQGSEA come from the germline V gene. Trimming pared 4 bases from V and 6 bases from J, leaving 12 bases between. CDR3 length equals 12 residues. CDR3 loop: CSVARDINGYTF. The CDR3 bases are TGCAGCGTTGCCCGGGACATTAATGGCTACACCTTC. The whole variable domain, filled in from reference TRBV29-1 and TRBJ1-2, reads SAVISQKPSRDICQRGTSLTIQCQVDSQVTMMFWYRQQPGQSLTLIATANQGSEATYESGFVIDKFPISRPNLTFSTLTVSNMSPEDSSIYLCSVARDINGYTFGSGTRLTVV.